The text below deals with one T cell receptor beta chain. Its antigen is as yet unknown. Atypia-free adjacent lung came from at least 2 cm beyond the tumor margin. The length of the CDR3 is 12 residues. The V end was cut by 4 bases, the J end by 4 bases, with 8 bases between. The germline CDR1 and CDR2 sequences are GTSNPN and SVGIG (reference sequence). The sample belongs to a study of T cells in localized non-small cell lung cancer. Broader study findings: Median 57 top-100 tumor clones were shared with paired adjacent lung. Because only a single region of the tumor was sequenced, heterogeneity remains possible. Longer overall survival was seen with higher T cell density measured in blood.

This table comes from immunoSEQ multiplex PCR, and its TCRdb copy is limited to in-frame clones, with some not included. The table has about 1,100 clones, about 20% seen once; the top ten hold 22%. The TCR was taken from a male donor aged 60 or over with stage II lung adenocarcinoma. V gene TRBV30 combines with J gene TRBJ1-3, with D uncertain. The specimen comprised normal lung tissue next to the tumor, sampled before any cancer treatment. Here the CDR3 reads CAWKGMGNTIYF. For the CDR3, the DNA is TGTGCCTGGAAAGGAATGGGAAACACCATATATTTT.